Listed here are 15 T cell receptor beta chains from one sample, sequenced in a study of T cell responses to AZD1222 COVID-19 vaccine. Repertoires were generated with immunoSEQ multiplex PCR, while TCRdb's copy carries only in-frame clones and drops some. Of 150,000 to 180,000 clones in the sample, roughly nine tenths were seen once. Sequencing was performed on peripheral blood, taken on day 0 of AZD1222 vaccination. These receptors originate from an adult in good health.

CDR3 coding DNA: TGTGCCAGCAGCTTAATTAGCGCAGGGCAGTATCGCAATCAGCCCCAGCATTTT. It is translated as CASSLISAGQYRNQPQHF. The chain uses TRBV11-3 and TRBJ1-5, with a possible D match to TRBD1 (5 bases). This CDR3 is built from 18 residues. Germline CDR1 is SGHNT and CDR2 is YENEEA. V gave up 2 bases and J gave up 2 bases, with 19 bases separating them.

V and J are TRBV10-3 and TRBJ2-3, with a weak D call TRBD2 (5 bases). Germline V gene sequence: CDR1 ENHRY, CDR2 SYGVKD. The V end lost 6 bases, the J end lost 0 bases, and 13 bases lay between the germline ends. The CDR3 is 15 amino acids. The CDR3 protein is CAIRAWETSTDTQYF. The CDR3 nucleotides read TGTGCCATCAGGGCCTGGGAGACGAGCACAGATACGCAGTATTTT.

The CDR3 is CASSPSGSRGYTF. The CDR3 coding sequence is TGTGCCAGCAGCCCCTCCGGGAGTCGGGGCTACACCTTC. The gene calls are TRBV6-5 and TRBJ1-2, with no clear D. V was clipped by 6 bases and J by 8 bases, with 16 bases between them. This CDR3 region has 13 residues. Germline lookup yields CDR1 MNHEY and CDR2 SVGAGI.

The chain has TRBV3-1 (or the pseudogene TRBV3-2) and TRBJ1-3; D gene unclear. Germline assignment: CDR1 LGHDT and CDR2 YNNKEL (reference sequence). V dropped 4 bases and J dropped 1 base, with 8 bases sitting between them. This CDR3 comprises 14 residues. The DNA for the CDR3 is TGTGCCAGCAGCCCTCCGGGGTCTGGAAACACCATATATTTT. It yields the protein CASSPPGSGNTIYF.

V and J are TRBV7-3 and TRBJ2-7, with 8 bases identical to TRBD1. Germline CDR1 and CDR2: SGHTA and FQGTGA. The CDR3 is made up of 14 amino acids. V shed 5 bases and J 4 bases; nucleotides not matched to a gene: 7. CDR3 coding DNA: TGTGCCAGCAGCCCGGCCGACAGGGGTTACGAGCAGTACTTC. The encoded protein is CASSPADRGYEQYF.

This clone appeared a single time. The CDR3 region is CSASGYYEQYF. CDR3 sequence (DNA): TGCAGTGCTAGTGGGTACTACGAGCAGTACTTC. V and J are TRBV20-1 and TRBJ2-7; D uncertain. The germline V and J ends were trimmed by 3 bases and 3 bases, with 6 bases remaining between them. The germline CDR1 and CDR2 sequences are DFQATT and SNEGSKA (reference sequence). The CDR3 is 11 amino acids.

This clone was counted a few times. The CDR3 loop reads CATSQRVLNSPLHF. The CDR3 region has the DNA TGTGCCACCAGCCAGAGGGTATTAAATTCACCCCTCCACTTT. The chain has TRBV15 and TRBJ1-6; D unclear. The V gene's germline CDR1 is LNHNV and CDR2 YYDKDF (reference sequence). The CDR3 runs to 14 residues. Trimming pared 5 bases from V and 7 bases from J, leaving 12 bases between.

The V and J genes are TRBV4-3 and TRBJ2-2; tentatively, D is TRBD2 (6 bases). The V and J ends lost 4 bases and 1 base respectively, with 16 bases between them. The V gene's germline CDR1 is LGHNA and CDR2 YSLEER. This CDR3 spans 17 amino acids. CDR3 protein: CASSRVVGGGNTGELFF. The CDR3 region has the DNA TGCGCCAGCAGCCGAGTAGTGGGGGGAGGGAACACCGGGGAGCTGTTTTTT.

A single count supports this clone. The V gene is TRBV10-3, the J gene TRBJ2-7; 10 nucleotides agree with TRBD1. The J segment lost 4 bases and the V segment lost 4 bases, leaving 7 bases of the junction unmatched. The CDR3 length is 15 residues. Germline assignment: CDR1 ENHRY and CDR2 SYGVKD. As DNA, the CDR3 is TGTGCCATCAGTGCCGACAGGGGGCAGTCTTACGAGCAGTACTTC. Its translation: CAISADRGQSYEQYF.

The V gene is TRBV5-4, the J gene TRBJ1-6; weak D call: TRBD1 (5 bases). The CDR3 is made up of 15 amino acids. Germline V gene sequence: CDR1 SGHNT, CDR2 YYREEE (reference sequence). Trimming cost V 4 bases and J 13 bases, with 21 bases left between them. This CDR3 is CASSRGSPGGDPLHF. CDR3 DNA sequence: TGTGCCAGCAGCCGGGGGTCTCCAGGAGGGGATCCCCTCCACTTT.

The rearrangement links TRBV7-2 to TRBJ2-3, with D perhaps matching TRBD2 (7 bases). This CDR3 region has 15 residues. Trimming left V 11 bases short and J 2 bases short, with 20 bases between. CDR1 is SGHTA and CDR2 is FQGNSA in the germline V gene. The CDR3 here is CASCGFGGHTDTQYF. CDR3 nucleotides: TGTGCCTCATGTGGATTCGGGGGGCACACAGATACGCAGTATTTT.

The chain uses TRBV7-9 and TRBJ1-2; tentative D call: TRBD1 (6 bases). V was clipped by 1 base and J by 4 bases, with 10 bases between them. The CDR3 is 14 amino acids. CDR1 is SEHNR and CDR2 is FQNEAQ in the germline V gene (reference sequence). The CDR3 region has the DNA TGTGCCAGCAGCTTAGGGGGGGCGAGCTATGGCTACACCTTC. This encodes CASSLGGASYGYTF.

V usage is TRBV5-1 and J usage is TRBJ2-7, with 9 bases identical to TRBD1. CDR1 and CDR2 from the germline V gene are SGHRS and YFSETQ. The ends lost 7 bases at V and 6 bases at J; junction bases unmatched: 14. This CDR3 has 15 amino acids. Here the CDR3 reads CASQLSGQGSPEQYF. CDR3 in DNA: TGCGCCAGCCAACTTTCGGGACAGGGTTCCCCCGAGCAGTACTTC.

The chain joins TRBV2 to TRBJ1-5; no clear D gene. The CDR3 contains 14 residues. V lost 0 bases and J lost 5, with 8 bases in between. CDR1 and CDR2 from the germline V gene are SNHLY and FYNNEI. CDR3 coding DNA: TGTGCCAGCAGTGAAGCGACTGAATATCAGCCCCAGCATTTT. The encoded protein is CASSEATEYQPQHF.

The chain carries TRBV24-1 and TRBJ1-4; no definite D call. The CDR3 has 11 residues. V was shortened by 1 base and J by 10 bases, with 3 bases between the two germline ends. From germline, CDR1 is KGHDR and CDR2 SFDVKD. The CDR3 region has the DNA TGTGCCACCAGTGATTTCGGAAAACTGTTTTTT. This sequence encodes CATSDFGKLFF.